Here is one T cell receptor beta chain with its context. The data were taken from a study of blood T cell repertoires in COVID-19. Study details: Sources were T cells, B-cell-depleted T cells, or PBMCs; the material itself was cDNA or gDNA.

Trimming removed 5 bases from V and 1 base from J; junction bases left unmatched: 5. The CDR3 has 14 amino acids. Germline V gene sequence: CDR1 SEHNR, CDR2 FQNEAQ (reference sequence). In the authors' methods: Amplification from reference gene primers served as the basis for estimated nucleated cell counts. Here immunoSEQ multiplex PCR was the method, and the copy in TCRdb shows in-frame clones only, minus some. That table supplies the V and J calls and clone size; D and trimming were determined from the DNA. The table records about 220,000 clones, approximately 92% of them present only once. The participants were between about 18 and 90 years old and came from some 25 US areas. Researchers sorted participants into cohorts using their self-reported clinical history.

The receptor was derived from a woman aged 18-29 years in a cohort exposed to, infected with or recovered from COVID-19 (not recorded which). The chain couples TRBV7-9 to TRBJ2-7; 7 positions match TRBD1. Specimen: PBMCs or T cells enriched from blood (not recorded which). DNA for the CDR3: TGTGCCAGCAGCGCCGGGACAGCTTCCTACGAGCAGTACTTC. Residues: CASSAGTASYEQYF. Full variable domain (missing parts from reference TRBV7-9 and TRBJ2-7): DTGVSQNPRHKITKRGQNVTFRCDPISEHNRLYWYRQTLGQGPEFLTYFQNEAQLEKSRLLSDRFSAERPKGSFSTLEIQRTEQGDSAMYLCASSAGTASYEQYFGPGTRLTVT.